What follows are 5 T cell receptor beta chains derived from one specimen sequenced in a study of shared clonotypes between healthy human individuals. The table came from immunoSEQ multiplex PCR; TCRdb's copy has only in-frame clones and leaves some out. The table has millions of clones, around nine tenths seen once. Material for sequencing was naive CD4+ T cells sorted from blood. Noted subset: CD45RA+ positively selected. The source of these receptors is a man between 18 and 29 years old in good health.

This chain connects TRBV6-5 to TRBJ2-7, with 8 nucleotides matching TRBD2. Unmatched junction bases numbered 8, after V lost 0 bases and J lost 4 bases. The CDR3 is 16 residues long. Germline V gene data show CDR1 as MNHEY and CDR2 as SVGAGI. The CDR3 nucleotides are TGTGCCAGCAGTTACTCGGGGACTAGTGGGAAGTACGAGCAGTACTTC. Amino acid sequence: CASSYSGTSGKYEQYF.

The V call is TRBV10-3, the J call TRBJ2-7, with a weak D call TRBD2 (5 bases). The V gene lost 7 bases and the J gene lost 4 bases, with 14 bases spanning the gap. The CDR3 consists of 13 residues. CDR1 is ENHRY and CDR2 is SYGVKD in the germline V gene. The CDR3 spells CAITEGSTYEQYF. DNA of the CDR3: TGTGCCATCACCGAGGGAAGCACGTACGAGCAGTACTTC.

This chain joins TRBV11-2 and TRBJ1-1, with D unresolved. Germline CDR1 is SGHAT and CDR2 is FQNNGV. V was pared by 2 bases and J by 7 bases, with 11 bases between. The CDR3 spans 13 residues. The CDR3 sequence is CASSLSLSYEAFF. CDR3 sequence (DNA): TGTGCCAGCAGCTTAAGTCTCAGTTATGAAGCTTTCTTT.

This rearrangement joins TRBV9 to TRBJ1-6, with a possible D match to TRBD1 (5 bases). In germline, CDR1 is SGDLS, CDR2 YYNGEE. The CDR3 extends over 14 amino acids. V was pared by 3 bases and J by 11 bases, with 15 bases between. CDR3 DNA: TGTGCCAGCAGCGCCGGGACGTCTGGGGCACCCCTCCACTTT. It yields the protein CASSAGTSGAPLHF.

The V and J genes are TRBV30 and TRBJ2-7; 7 bases agree with TRBD2. Germline V CDR1 and CDR2: GTSNPN, SVGIG (reference sequence). The CDR3 extends over 15 amino acids. The J segment lost 4 bases and the V segment lost 0 bases, leaving 9 bases of the junction unmatched. The CDR3 coding sequence is TGTGCCTGGAGTGTGTGGGGAGGGCCCGATTACGAGCAGTACTTC. This encodes CAWSVWGGPDYEQYF.